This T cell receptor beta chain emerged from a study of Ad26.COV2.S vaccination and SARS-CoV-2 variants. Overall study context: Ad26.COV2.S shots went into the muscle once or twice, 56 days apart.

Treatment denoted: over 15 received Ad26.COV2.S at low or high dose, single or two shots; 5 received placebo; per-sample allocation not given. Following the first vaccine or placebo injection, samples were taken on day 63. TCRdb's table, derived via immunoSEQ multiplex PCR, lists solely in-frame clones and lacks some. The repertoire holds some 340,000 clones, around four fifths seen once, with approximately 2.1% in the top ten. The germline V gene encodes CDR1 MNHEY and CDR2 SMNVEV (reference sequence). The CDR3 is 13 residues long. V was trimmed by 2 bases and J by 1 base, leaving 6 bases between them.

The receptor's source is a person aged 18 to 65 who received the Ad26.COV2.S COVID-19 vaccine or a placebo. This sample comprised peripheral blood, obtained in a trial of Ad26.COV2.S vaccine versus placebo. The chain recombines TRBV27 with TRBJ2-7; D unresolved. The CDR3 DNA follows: TGTGCCAGCAGTTTAGCAGTTTCCTACGAGCAGTACTTC. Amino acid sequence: CASSLAVSYEQYF.